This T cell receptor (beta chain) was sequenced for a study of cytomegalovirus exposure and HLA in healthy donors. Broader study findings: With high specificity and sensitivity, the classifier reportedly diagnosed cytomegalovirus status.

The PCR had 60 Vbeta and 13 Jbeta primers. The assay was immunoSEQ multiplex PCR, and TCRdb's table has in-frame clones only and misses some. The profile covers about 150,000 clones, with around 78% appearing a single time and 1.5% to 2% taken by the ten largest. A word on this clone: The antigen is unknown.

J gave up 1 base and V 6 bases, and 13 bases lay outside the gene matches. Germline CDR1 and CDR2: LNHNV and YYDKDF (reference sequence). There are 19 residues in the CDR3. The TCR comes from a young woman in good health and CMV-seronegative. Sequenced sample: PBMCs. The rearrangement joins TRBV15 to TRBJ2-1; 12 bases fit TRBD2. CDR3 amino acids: CATSNLGASGRASYNEQFF. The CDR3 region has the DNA TGTGCCACCAGTAACCTGGGGGCTAGCGGGAGGGCATCCTACAATGAGCAGTTCTTC.